This T cell receptor (beta chain) was observed in a study of siplizumab effects on memory and regulatory T cells. Overall study results and limits: With siplizumab, Treg-derived clones averaged approximately 66% of mappable alloreactive CD4+ clones, versus 25% to 30% in controls. The study found that siplizumab significantly reduced alloreactive sequences traceable to unstimulated CD4+ memory cells. Unstimulated naive T cells seemed to show more diversity than memory cells did, and they also seemed to be among the major contributors to the alloresponse. The mapping of alloreactive clones to unstimulated subsets covered only a minor fraction of them.

Profiling relied on immunoSEQ multiplex PCR, and the TCRdb table lists in-frame clones only, not all of them. Among about 110,000 clones listed, just under 95% were seen once. As for this clone: Its antigen remains unknown. The identical CDR3 is also encoded by other nucleotide sequences in the sample.

The V end was cut by 4 bases, the J end by 4 bases, with 10 bases between. The CDR3 spans 13 residues. The germline gives CDR1 KGHSH, CDR2 LQKENI. The sample comprised CD4+ T cells sorted from blood. The chain combines TRBV18 with TRBJ1-1; TRBD1 might be the D (6 bases). The sequence derives from a human donor in good health. CDR3 sequence: CASSLVGGTEAFF. CDR3 nucleotides: TGTGCCAGCTCACTCGTAGGGGGCACTGAAGCTTTCTTT. Based on the CDR3 plus reference TRBV18 and TRBJ1-1, the full variable domain is NAGVMQNPRHLVRRRGQEARLRCSPMKGHSHVYWYRQLPEEGLKFMVYLQKENIIDESGMPKERFSAEFPKEGPSILRIQQVVRGDSAAYFCASSLVGGTEAFFGQGTRLTVV.